These 21 T cell receptor beta chains share one sample of origin, sequenced in a study of post-analysis software for immune sequencing data. Findings and limits, study-wide: Elevated frequency relative to controls characterized roughly five TRBV segments in patients, TRBV5-6, TRBV5-1 and TRBV20-1 among them.

The TCR beta cDNA libraries carried unique molecular identifiers. TCRdb fed the PCR reads into MiXCR, producing one record per CDR3 protein. This table has around 710,000 distinct CDR3 sequences, about 43% appearing once. Their recognized antigens are unknown. Material: blood. The source of these receptors is a girl aged 5-17 years with multiple sclerosis.

The chain combines TRBV5-6 with TRBJ2-1, with D possibly being TRBD2 (6 bases). This CDR3 spans 15 amino acids. Trimming cost V 2 bases and J 4 bases, with 13 bases left between them. Germline assignment: CDR1 SGHDT and CDR2 YYEEEE. The CDR3: CASSLILASYNEQFF. The CDR3 bases are TGTGCCAGCAGCTTAATACTAGCATCTTACAATGAGCAGTTCTTC. The whole variable domain, remainder taken from reference TRBV5-6 and TRBJ2-1, is DAGVTQSPTHLIKTRGQQVTLRCSPKSGHDTVSWYQQALGQGPQFIFQYYEEEERQRGNFPDRFSGHQFPNYSSELNVNALLLGDSALYLCASSLILASYNEQFFGPGTRLTVL.

This clonotype was picked up many times. The chain employs TRBV7-6 and TRBJ2-7; TRBD2 agrees at 9 bases. Germline CDR1 is SGHVS and CDR2 is FNYEAQ. The CDR3 extends over 15 amino acids. The V segment lost 0 bases and the J segment 6 bases; nucleotides outside the gene matches: 6. This chain's CDR3 is CASSLAAGGGFEQYF. DNA for the CDR3: TGTGCCAGCAGCTTAGCCGCGGGAGGGGGATTCGAGCAGTACTTC.

The chain is built from TRBV27 and TRBJ2-5; D not certain. Germline V gene lookup returns CDR1 MNHEY and CDR2 SMNVEV (reference sequence). This CDR3 is built from 14 residues. Trimming cost V 5 bases and J 5 bases, with 15 bases left between them. The CDR3 bases are TGTGCCAGCAGTCCTCGGGTCTTCCTGGAGACCCAGTACTTC. This sequence encodes CASSPRVFLETQYF.

Here the CDR3 reads CASSLSRGGAETQYF. In DNA, the CDR3 is TGCGCCAGCAGCTTGTCTCGCGGGGGCGCAGAGACCCAGTACTTC. This chain connects TRBV5-1 to TRBJ2-7; D may be TRBD2 (7 bases). The DNA end favors TRBJ2-5, so the J call may be wrong. CDR3 length: 15 residues. CDR1 and CDR2 from the germline V gene are SGHRS and YFSETQ.

The V call is TRBV20-1, the J call TRBJ2-5; 9 nucleotides align to TRBD2. CDR1 is DFQATT and CDR2 is SNEGSKA in the germline V gene (reference sequence). This CDR3 is 14 amino acids long. Trimming at V came to 5 bases and at J to 4 bases, leaving 8 bases not matched to a gene. The CDR3, as DNA: TGCAGTGCTCCAGGGCGAGCGGGAGGAGAGACCCAGTACTTC. Protein sequence: CSAPGRAGGETQYF.

This clonotype appeared a few times. The rearrangement uses TRBV7-8 and TRBJ2-1; 9 positions match TRBD2. Germline-derived CDR1 and CDR2 are SGHVS and FQNEAQ. Unmatched junction bases numbered 9, after V lost 5 bases and J lost 7 bases. The length of the CDR3 is 15 residues. CDR3 sequence reads: CASSNAAGGPNEQFF. The CDR3 DNA is TGTGCCAGCAGCAATGCGGCGGGAGGGCCAAATGAGCAGTTCTTC.

The gene calls are TRBV7-2 and TRBJ2-7; D is unresolved. This CDR3 has 15 residues. Germline V CDR1 and CDR2: SGHTA, FQGNSA. Trimming cost V 2 bases and J 6 bases, with 17 bases left between them. The CDR3 bases are TGTGCCAGCAGCTTAAGTGCGACAAACCCTCTCGAGCAGTACTTC. This gives the protein CASSLSATNPLEQYF.

The chain couples TRBV5-6 to TRBJ2-3; 16 nucleotides match TRBD2. The CDR3 is 16 amino acids. CDR1 and CDR2 from the germline V gene are SGHDT and YYEEEE. V was pared by 4 bases and J by 7 bases, with 6 bases of the junction left unmatched. CDR3 DNA sequence: TGTGCCAGCAGCGGGGGACTAGCGGGAGGGCCTCATACGCAGTATTTT. Translating gives CASSGGLAGGPHTQYF.

The chain joins TRBV7-3 to TRBJ2-3; no clear D gene. Germline CDR1 and CDR2: SGHTA and FQGTGA. V was shortened by 5 bases and J by 4 bases, with 13 bases between the two germline ends. There are 14 residues in the CDR3. CDR3 sequence: CASSPSRASDTQYF. CDR3 nucleotides: TGTGCCAGCAGCCCGTCCCGGGCATCAGATACGCAGTATTTT.

This clonotype was detected only a few times. The gene calls are TRBV6-1 and TRBJ2-3; D unresolved. Germline V CDR1 and CDR2: MNHNS, SASEGT. The CDR3 runs to 16 residues. Trimming removed 4 bases from V and 3 bases from J, with 17 bases in between. For the CDR3, the DNA is TGTGCCAGCAGTGCCAGCTGGACCCCTCAGACAGATACGCAGTATTTT. It encodes CASSASWTPQTDTQYF.

This clonotype was seen a few times. V and J are TRBV5-5 and TRBJ2-1; D is undetermined. The germline V and J ends were trimmed by 5 bases and 0 bases, with 15 bases remaining between them. From germline, CDR1 is SGHKS and CDR2 YYEKEE (reference sequence). The CDR3 runs to 16 residues. The CDR3 DNA follows: TGTGCCAGCAGGGAGAAAGATCTGAGCTCCTACAATGAGCAGTTCTTC. Its protein product is CASREKDLSSYNEQFF.

This clonotype was counted only a few times. The chain has TRBV5-1 and TRBJ1-2; 9 nucleotides match TRBD1. Trimming took 5 bases from V and 4 from J; bases not matched to a gene: 9. This CDR3 has 15 residues. Germline V gives CDR1 SGHRS, CDR2 YFSETQ. In DNA form, the CDR3 reads TGCGCCAGCAGACCCAGGGACAGGGATAGCTATGGCTACACCTTC. It yields the protein CASRPRDRDSYGYTF.

This clonotype was observed a few times. CDR3 DNA sequence: TGCGCCAGCACGAGGAGGGTTGGAGATACGCAGTATTTT. This sequence encodes CASTRRVGDTQYF. The chain recombines TRBV4-3 with TRBJ2-3; a weak D match, TRBD2 (6 bases). V was cut by 7 bases and J by 5 bases, with 13 bases left in between. The CDR3 length is 13 residues. Germline V gives CDR1 LGHNA, CDR2 YSLEER.

The sample holds a few counts of this clonotype. The V and J genes are TRBV20-1 and TRBJ2-4; TRBD2 is a possible D gene (6 bases). Germline loops: CDR1 DFQATT, CDR2 SNEGSKA (reference sequence). CDR3 length: 14 amino acids. V was shortened by 2 bases and J by 9 bases, with 17 bases between the two germline ends. The CDR3, as DNA: TGCAGTGCTAGAAGGGCTAGCAAGGAGGGCATTCAGTACTTC. It translates to CSARRASKEGIQYF.

This chain connects TRBV7-2 to TRBJ1-2; no clear D. The CDR3 has 14 amino acids. Trimming removed 8 bases at V and 0 bases at J, with 13 bases between. Germline assignment: CDR1 SGHTA and CDR2 FQGNSA. CDR3 sequence (DNA): TGTGCCAGCGCCCCTGGGCATCCTAACTATGGCTACACCTTC. As protein: CASAPGHPNYGYTF. The variable domain in full, completed from reference TRBV7-2 and TRBJ1-2, reads GAGVSQSPSNKVTEKGKDVELRCDPISGHTALYWYRQSLGQGLEFLIYFQGNSAPDKSGLPSDRFSAERTGGSVSTLTIQRTQQEDSAVYLCASAPGHPNYGYTFGSGTRLTVV.

The chain combines TRBV24-1 with TRBJ2-3; TRBD2 matches at 12 bases. With V trimmed by 4 bases and J by 7 bases, 14 bases remained unmatched. The CDR3 sequence is 18 residues long. Per the germline V gene, CDR1 is KGHDR and CDR2 is SFDVKD. CDR3 protein: CATSDHHSTSGSRYTQYF. In nucleotides, the CDR3 is TGTGCCACCAGTGACCACCACTCGACTAGCGGGAGTCGATATACGCAGTATTTT.

A few counts support this clonotype. This rearrangement joins TRBV2 to TRBJ1-5, with D possibly TRBD1 on 6 matching bases. The CDR3 runs to 14 residues. V shed 2 bases and J shed 7 bases, with 12 bases lying between them. Germline loops: CDR1 SNHLY, CDR2 FYNNEI. CDR3 in amino acids: CASSEFGGGQPQHF. The DNA of the CDR3 is TGTGCCAGCAGTGAATTTGGGGGCGGGCAGCCCCAGCATTTT.

V and J are TRBV21-1 and TRBJ2-3; TRBD1 reflects the table's D call only, with no check against the DNA. TRBV21-1 is listed as a pseudogene. The CDR3 runs 17 residues. CDR3 nucleotides: TGTGCCAGCAGCGAGCCCCCTAGGAAGGGGGGCACAGATACGCAGTATTTT. The encoded protein is CASSEPPRKGGTDTQYF.

The J gene is TRBJ2-3, the V gene TRBV6-5; 8 nucleotides align to TRBD2. Germline trimming cut 0 bases from V and 6 bases from J; bases unmatched to any gene: 5. This CDR3 contains 15 residues. The germline V gene encodes CDR1 MNHEY and CDR2 SVGAGI. CDR3 sequence: CASSYSGGRRDTQYF. The CDR3, as DNA: TGTGCCAGCAGTTACTCGGGCGGGAGGAGGGATACGCAGTATTTT.

The V and J genes are TRBV7-2 and TRBJ2-5; D may match TRBD1 or TRBD2 (6 bases each). The germline CDR1 and CDR2 sequences are SGHTA and FQGNSA. V was clipped by 5 bases and J by 3 bases, with 25 bases between them. The CDR3 is made up of 18 amino acids. The CDR3 coding sequence is TGTGCCAGCAGCCCAGGGGCTAGCGCTCCCCGGGCTAAAGAGACCCAGTACTTC. Translation gives CASSPGASAPRAKETQYF.

This chain links TRBV7-9 with TRBJ1-4; D gene uncertain. V lost 5 bases to trimming and J lost 0 bases, with 10 bases between them. CDR1 and CDR2 (germline): SEHNR, FQNEAQ (reference sequence). This CDR3 is built from 15 residues. The CDR3 loop is CASSINSTTNEKLFF. The CDR3 bases are TGTGCCAGCAGCATTAACTCGACAACTAATGAAAAACTGTTTTTT.